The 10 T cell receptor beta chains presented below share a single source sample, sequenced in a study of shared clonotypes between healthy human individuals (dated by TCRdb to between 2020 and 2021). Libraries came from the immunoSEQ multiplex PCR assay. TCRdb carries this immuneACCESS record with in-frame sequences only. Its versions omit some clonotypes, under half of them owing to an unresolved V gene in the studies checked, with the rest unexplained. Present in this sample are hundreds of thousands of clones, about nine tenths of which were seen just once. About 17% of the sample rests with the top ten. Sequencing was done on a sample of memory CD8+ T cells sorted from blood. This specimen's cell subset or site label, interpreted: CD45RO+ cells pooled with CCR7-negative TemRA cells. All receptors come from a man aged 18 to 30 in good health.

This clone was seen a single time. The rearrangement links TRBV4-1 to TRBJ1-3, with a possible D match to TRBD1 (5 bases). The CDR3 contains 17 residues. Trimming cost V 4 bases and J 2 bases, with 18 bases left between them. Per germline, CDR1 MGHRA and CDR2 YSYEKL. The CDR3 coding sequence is TGCGCCAGCAGCCTCAGGGAAGCCGGGCACCCTGGAAACACCATATATTTT. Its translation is CASSLREAGHPGNTIYF.

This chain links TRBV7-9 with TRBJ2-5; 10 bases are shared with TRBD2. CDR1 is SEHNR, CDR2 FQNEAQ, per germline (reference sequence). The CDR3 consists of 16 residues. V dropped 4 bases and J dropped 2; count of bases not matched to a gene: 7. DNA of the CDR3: TGTGCCAGCAGCTCCCGTGGTAGCGGGAGGCAAGAGACCCAGTACTTC. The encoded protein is CASSSRGSGRQETQYF.

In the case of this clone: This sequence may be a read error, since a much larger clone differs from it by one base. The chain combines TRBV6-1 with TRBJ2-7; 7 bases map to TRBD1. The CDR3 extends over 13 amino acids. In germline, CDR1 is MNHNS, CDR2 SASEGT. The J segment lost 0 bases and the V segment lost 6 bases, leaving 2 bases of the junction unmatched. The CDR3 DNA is TGTGCCAGCAGATGGGACAGCTCCTACGAGCAGTACTTC. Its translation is CASRWDSSYEQYF.

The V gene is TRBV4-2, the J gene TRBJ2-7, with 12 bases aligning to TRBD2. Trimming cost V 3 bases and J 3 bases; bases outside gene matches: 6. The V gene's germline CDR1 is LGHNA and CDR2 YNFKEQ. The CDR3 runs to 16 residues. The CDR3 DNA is TGTGCCAGCAGCCAGGAAGCTAGCGGGGGGGACTACGAGCAGTACTTC. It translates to CASSQEASGGDYEQYF.

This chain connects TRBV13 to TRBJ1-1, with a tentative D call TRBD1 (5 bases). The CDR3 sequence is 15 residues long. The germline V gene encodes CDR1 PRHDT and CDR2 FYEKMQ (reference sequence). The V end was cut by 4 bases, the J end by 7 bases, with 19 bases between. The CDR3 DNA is TGTGCCAGCAGCTCCAACCCCTTTGGGGGGGTTGAAGCTTTCTTT. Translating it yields CASSSNPFGGVEAFF.

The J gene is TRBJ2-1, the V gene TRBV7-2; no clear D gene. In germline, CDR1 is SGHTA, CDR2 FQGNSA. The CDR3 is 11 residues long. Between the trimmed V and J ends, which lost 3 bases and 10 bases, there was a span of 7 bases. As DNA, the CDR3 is TGTGCCAGCAGCTTTCCTCCCGAGCAGTTCTTC. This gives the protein CASSFPPEQFF.

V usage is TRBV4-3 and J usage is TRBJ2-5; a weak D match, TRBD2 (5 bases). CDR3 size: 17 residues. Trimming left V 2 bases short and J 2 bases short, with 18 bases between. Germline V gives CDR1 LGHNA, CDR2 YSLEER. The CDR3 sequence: CASSQRWRQAYQETQYF. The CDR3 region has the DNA TGCGCCAGCAGCCAAAGGTGGAGGCAAGCCTATCAAGAGACCCAGTACTTC.

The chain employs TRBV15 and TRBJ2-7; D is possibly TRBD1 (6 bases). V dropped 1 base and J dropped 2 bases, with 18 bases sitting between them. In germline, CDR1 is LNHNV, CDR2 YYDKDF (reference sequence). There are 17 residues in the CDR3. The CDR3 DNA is TGTGCCACCAGCAGAGGTATACCCAAGGGGGATACCTACGAGCAGTACTTC. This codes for CATSRGIPKGDTYEQYF.

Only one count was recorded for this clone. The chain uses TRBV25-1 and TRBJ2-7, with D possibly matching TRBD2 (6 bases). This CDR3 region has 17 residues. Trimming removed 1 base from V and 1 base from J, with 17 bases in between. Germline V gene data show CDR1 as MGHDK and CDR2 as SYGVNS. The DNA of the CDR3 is TGTGCCAGCAGTGAATGGGATAGCGGCAGAACTTCCTACGAGCAGTACTTC. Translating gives CASSEWDSGRTSYEQYF.

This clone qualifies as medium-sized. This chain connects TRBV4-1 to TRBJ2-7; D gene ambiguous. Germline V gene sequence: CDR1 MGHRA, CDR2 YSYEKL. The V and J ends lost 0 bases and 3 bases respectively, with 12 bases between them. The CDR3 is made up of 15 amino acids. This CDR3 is CASSQERSTGYEQYF. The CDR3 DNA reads TGCGCCAGCAGCCAAGAGAGGTCAACCGGCTACGAGCAGTACTTC.